This T cell receptor (beta chain) was sequenced for a study of beta chain features in type 1 diabetes. For the study at large: No patient-donor differences in age, gender, total cells or subset yield. Findings and caveats of the study: Any HLA effect on TCRB rearrangement was left unresolved by small sub-analyses. Shorter TCRB CDR3s, moderately but significantly so, were found in Type 1 diabetes patients in all four CD4+ subsets.

Remarks on this clone: Antigen specificity is unknown.

Germline values: CDR1 MGHDK, CDR2 SYGVNS. Trimming removed 1 base from V and 5 bases from J, with 5 bases in between. This CDR3 is 13 amino acids long. TCRB transcripts that were expressed got sequenced, as all of the isolated RNA had been reverse transcribed. Some clones are missing from TCRdb's copy, which holds only in-frame ones; the method was immunoSEQ multiplex PCR. The table records fewer than 550,000 clones, about an eighth of them present only once. The material sequenced was naive CD4+ T cells from blood. This receptor was taken from a woman younger than 30 in good health. The chain employs TRBV25-1 and TRBJ2-2, with D uncertain. CDR3 sequence (DNA): TGTGCCAGCAGTGAATTTAGTACCGGGGAGCTGTTTTTT. It encodes CASSEFSTGELFF.